The 5 T cell receptor beta chains below were found in one sample sequenced in a study of beta chain features in type 1 diabetes. The antigens of these receptors remain unknown. General study results and limits: In every one of the four CD4+ subsets, TCRB CDR3s were moderately but significantly shorter in Type 1 diabetes patients.

The authors reverse transcribed all of the isolated RNA, so sequencing captured expressed TCRB transcripts. Data came from immunoSEQ multiplex PCR; TCRdb stores just in-frame clones and leaves some out. The data show about 170,000 clones, around 8% seen once. Material: central memory CD4+ T cells from blood. Receptors originate from a woman aged 40 to 50 with type 1 diabetes.

The rearrangement joins TRBV7-9 to TRBJ1-1; TRBD1 might be the D (6 bases). The V gene's germline CDR1 is SEHNR and CDR2 FQNEAQ (reference sequence). This CDR3 contains 14 residues. The V end lost 1 base, the J end lost 6 bases, and 12 bases lay between the germline ends. The DNA for the CDR3 is TGTGCCAGCAGCTTAGGAGGGACAACTCCTGAAGCTTTCTTT. This codes for CASSLGGTTPEAFF.

The chain employs TRBV6-5 and TRBJ2-3, with TRBD2 matching over 7 bases. The V and J ends lost 8 bases and 0 bases, in that order; junction bases with no gene match: 5. The CDR3 covers 14 residues. Germline V lookup: CDR1 MNHEY, CDR2 SVGAGI. Written as DNA, the CDR3 is TGTGCCAGCTCCCTCGGGGGGAGCACAGATACGCAGTATTTT. Residues: CASSLGGSTDTQYF.

This clone was counted between two and nine times. The V call is TRBV7-9, the J call TRBJ1-2, with 10 nucleotides matching TRBD1. The CDR3 contains 16 residues. Germline-derived CDR1 and CDR2 are SEHNR and FQNEAQ (reference sequence). The V and J ends lost 0 bases and 2 bases, in that order; junction bases with no gene match: 3. Here the CDR3 DNA reads TGTGCCAGCAGCTTAGCGGGACAGGGGACCAACTATGGCTACACCTTC. Translation gives CASSLAGQGTNYGYTF.

This clone was seen a handful of times. V gene TRBV4-2 combines with J gene TRBJ1-4, with a possible D match to TRBD1 (5 bases). The germline V gene has CDR1 LGHNA and CDR2 YNFKEQ. The V gene lost 4 bases and the J gene lost 6 bases, with 9 bases spanning the gap. The CDR3 totals 13 residues. The CDR3, as DNA: TGTGCCAGCAGCCGGTTCAGGGATGAAAAACTGTTTTTT. Protein product: CASSRFRDEKLFF.

The V gene is TRBV12-5, the J gene TRBJ2-3, with 9 nucleotides matching TRBD2. Germline CDR1 LGHNT, CDR2 FRNRAP. V was pared by 3 bases and J by 3 bases, with 22 bases of the junction left unmatched. The CDR3 covers 21 residues. The CDR3 region has the DNA TGTGCTAGTGGTTTCGATGCGCGGGGGGGCCTCCTCCTCCGCAGTACAGATACGCAGTATTTT. It encodes CASGFDARGGLLLRSTDTQYF.